These 32 T cell receptor beta chains share one sample of origin, sequenced in a study of cytomegalovirus exposure and HLA in healthy donors. Sequencing was performed with immunoSEQ multiplex PCR; in TCRdb, only in-frame clones are kept and a portion is missing. The repertoire holds approximately 270,000 clones, with approximately 83% as singletons. The material sequenced was PBMCs. The receptors shown here come from a young woman in good health and CMV-seronegative.

The chain couples TRBV2 to TRBJ2-1; TRBD2 matches 15 bases. Per germline, CDR1 SNHLY and CDR2 FYNNEI. The CDR3 is made up of 16 amino acids. Trimming took 6 bases from V and 7 from J; bases not matched to a gene: 7. CDR3 in DNA: TGTGCCAGCAGCTGGGGACTAGCGGGAGGAGATAATGAGCAGTTCTTC. Translated: CASSWGLAGGDNEQFF.

The chain couples TRBV5-1 to TRBJ1-4; D is ambiguous. Germline V lookup: CDR1 SGHRS, CDR2 YFSETQ. The length of the CDR3 is 15 residues. V gave up 4 bases and J gave up 0 bases, with 10 bases separating them. Written as DNA, the CDR3 is TGCGCCAGCAGCATTTCCGGGACAACTAATGAAAAACTGTTTTTT. Amino acids: CASSISGTTNEKLFF. Complete variable domain (other parts from reference TRBV5-1 and TRBJ1-4): KAGVTQTPRYLIKTRGQQVTLSCSPISGHRSVSWYQQTPGQGLQFLFEYFSETQRNKGNFPGRFSGRQFSNSRSEMNVSTLELGDSALYLCASSISGTTNEKLFFGSGTQLSVL.

V gene TRBV7-2 combines with J gene TRBJ2-1, with 11 bases fitting TRBD2. CDR1 is SGHTA, CDR2 FQGNSA, per germline. With V trimmed by 5 bases and J by 10 bases, 10 bases remained unmatched. This CDR3 contains 15 residues. The CDR3 here is CASSVSGGAGGEQFF. The CDR3 bases are TGTGCCAGCAGCGTTAGCGGGGGGGCCGGCGGAGAGCAGTTCTTC.

V is TRBV27 and J is TRBJ2-3, with a weak D call TRBD2 (5 bases). Per germline, CDR1 MNHEY and CDR2 SMNVEV (reference sequence). The CDR3 runs 17 residues. V gave up 6 bases and J gave up 0 bases, with 19 bases separating them. CDR3 in amino acids: CASRPGIGVYSTDTQYF. The CDR3 bases are TGTGCCAGCAGGCCCGGTATCGGGGTCTATAGCACAGATACGCAGTATTTT.

The rearrangement joins TRBV2 to TRBJ2-3; D uncertain. V was trimmed by 0 bases and J by 6 bases, leaving 7 bases between them. This CDR3 is built from 13 residues. Germline V gene data show CDR1 as SNHLY and CDR2 as FYNNEI. CDR3 amino acids: CASSEALADTQYF. CDR3 coding DNA: TGTGCCAGCAGTGAAGCCCTCGCGGATACGCAGTATTTT.

This clone was counted between two and nine times. Other DNA sequences from this sample encode an identical CDR3 as well. The CDR3 DNA is TGTGCCAGCAGTGACGGGAACCAGCCCCAGCATTTT. Its protein is CASSDGNQPQHF. The genes are TRBV2 and TRBJ1-5; D call uncertain. Per germline, CDR1 SNHLY and CDR2 FYNNEI. The CDR3 contains 12 residues. V was trimmed by 3 bases and J by 7 bases, leaving 7 bases between them.

To note about this clone: The sample holds other DNA sequences that translate to the same CDR3. The chain recombines TRBV5-1 with TRBJ1-4, with 9 bases fitting TRBD1. Germline V gene data show CDR1 as SGHRS and CDR2 as YFSETQ. With V trimmed by 4 bases and J by 2 bases, 6 bases remained unmatched. This CDR3 has 16 amino acids. The CDR3 DNA reads as TGCGCCAGCAGCACAGGACAGGGGTCTACTAATGAAAAACTGTTTTTT. Encoded protein: CASSTGQGSTNEKLFF.

The rearrangement joins TRBV11-2 to TRBJ1-3; no reliable D call. CDR3 length: 13 amino acids. Germline assignment: CDR1 SGHAT and CDR2 FQNNGV. The V end was cut by 0 bases, the J end by 3 bases, with 3 bases between. The CDR3, as DNA: TGTGCCAGCAGCTTAGATCTTGGAAACACCATATATTTT. The encoded protein is CASSLDLGNTIYF.

Note on this clone: The identical CDR3 is also encoded by other nucleotide sequences in the sample. The rearrangement joins TRBV9 to TRBJ1-1; D is possibly TRBD1 (6 bases). V was clipped by 0 bases and J by 6 bases, with 12 bases between them. This CDR3 region has 14 residues. Germline V gene sequence: CDR1 SGDLS, CDR2 YYNGEE. The CDR3 sequence is CASSVDRAGAEAFF. The CDR3 nucleotides read TGTGCCAGCAGCGTAGACAGGGCAGGGGCTGAAGCTTTCTTT.

V and J are TRBV30 and TRBJ2-7; TRBD2 aligns across 7 bases. CDR3 length equals 16 residues. Losses at the gene ends were 3 bases for V and 5 bases for J; bases not matched to a gene: 16. Germline V lookup: CDR1 GTSNPN, CDR2 SVGIG (reference sequence). The CDR3, as DNA: TGTGCCTGGAGGACTCGAGGGAGGGCCCCAAGGAACGAGCAGTACTTC. Residues: CAWRTRGRAPRNEQYF.

This chain uses TRBV29-1 with TRBJ1-2, with 11 bases lining up with TRBD1. CDR1 SQVTM and CDR2 ANQGSEA come from the germline V gene. Trimming removed 7 bases from V and 2 bases from J; junction bases left unmatched: 3. The CDR3 consists of 13 residues. The CDR3 nucleotides are TGCAGCGCCGGGGACAGGGGGAACTATGGCTACACCTTC. Translating gives CSAGDRGNYGYTF. Full variable domain (outside the CDR3, taken from reference TRBV29-1 and TRBJ1-2): SAVISQKPSRDICQRGTSLTIQCQVDSQVTMMFWYRQQPGQSLTLIATANQGSEATYESGFVIDKFPISRPNLTFSTLTVSNMSPEDSSIYLCSAGDRGNYGYTFGSGTRLTVV.

V gene TRBV18 combines with J gene TRBJ2-2, with D possibly TRBD2 on 6 matching bases. The CDR3 is 14 residues long. Germline values: CDR1 KGHSH, CDR2 LQKENI. Deletions cut 7 bases from V and 3 bases from J, with 12 bases between. For the CDR3, the DNA is TGTGCCAGCTGCGCGGGACTGGACACCGGGGAGCTGTTTTTT. It codes for CASCAGLDTGELFF.

The rearrangement uses TRBV18 and TRBJ1-2, with TRBD1 identical over 10 bases. V dropped 1 base and J dropped 6; count of bases not matched to a gene: 5. CDR3 length: 15 amino acids. Looked up from germline, CDR1 is KGHSH and CDR2 is LQKENI. The CDR3 reads CASSPRGTGADGYTF. As DNA, the CDR3 is TGTGCCAGCTCACCACGGGGGACAGGGGCGGATGGCTACACCTTC.

Concerning this clone: As the CDR3 is not closed by the conserved phenylalanine or tryptophan, this likely results from a read error. The limits of the CDR3 on the DNA are not certain, so only TCRdb's listed CDR3 is given. The chain uses TRBV10-1 and TRBJ1-6; the table gives TRBD1 as D, unverified against the DNA. The germline V gene has CDR1 WNHNN and CDR2 SYGVQD (reference sequence). The CDR3 has 10 amino acids, counting both end residues. CDR3 region: CASSELGQPN.

V and J are TRBV2 and TRBJ2-3, with TRBD2 matching 11 bases. CDR1 SNHLY and CDR2 FYNNEI come from the germline V gene. V shed 8 bases, J shed 5 bases, and the junction held 0 bases outside the gene matches. The CDR3 runs 12 residues. CDR3 nucleotide sequence: TGTGCCAGCGGGACTAGCGGAGATACGCAGTATTTT. This codes for CASGTSGDTQYF.

The chain recombines TRBV11-2 with TRBJ1-2; 9 bases map to TRBD1. V dropped 5 bases and J dropped 4; count of bases not matched to a gene: 5. Germline values: CDR1 SGHAT, CDR2 FQNNGV. The CDR3 loop spans 14 amino acids. The CDR3 region has the DNA TGTGCCAGCAGCCACAGGGGGCTTATCTATGGCTACACCTTC. It encodes CASSHRGLIYGYTF. Filled out from reference TRBV11-2 and TRBJ1-2, the complete variable domain reads EAGVAQSPRYKIIEKRQSVAFWCNPISGHATLYWYQQILGQGPKLLIQFQNNGVVDDSQLPKDRFSAERLKGVDSTLKIQPAKLEDSAVYLCASSHRGLIYGYTFGSGTRLTVV.

The chain recombines TRBV7-6 with TRBJ2-3; TRBD1 agrees at 9 bases. Germline trimming cut 5 bases from V and 1 base from J; bases unmatched to any gene: 7. Per the germline V gene, CDR1 is SGHVS and CDR2 is FNYEAQ. This CDR3 has 16 residues. DNA of the CDR3: TGTGCCAGCAGCCCTAGATACAGGGGGCGCACAGATACGCAGTATTTT. Its protein product is CASSPRYRGRTDTQYF.

This chain uses TRBV7-9 with TRBJ2-3, with a weak D call TRBD2 (6 bases). The CDR3 runs to 16 residues. Per germline, CDR1 SEHNR and CDR2 FQNEAQ (reference sequence). Deletions cut 3 bases from V and 2 bases from J, with 15 bases between. CDR3 bases: TGTGCCAGCAGCTTGGGGGACGGCGGGGTCACAGATACGCAGTATTTT. The encoded protein is CASSLGDGGVTDTQYF.

The chain has TRBV4-1 and TRBJ2-5, with TRBD2 matching 8 bases. Germline V CDR1 and CDR2: MGHRA, YSYEKL. This CDR3 region has 17 residues. Trimming at V came to 0 bases and at J to 5 bases, leaving 11 bases not matched to a gene. DNA for the CDR3: TGCGCCAGCAGCCAAGATGGGAGAGCCGGGAGGGTGGAGACCCAGTACTTC. This sequence encodes CASSQDGRAGRVETQYF.

The V call is TRBV7-2, the J call TRBJ2-7, with 7 bases identical to TRBD1. With V trimmed by 5 bases and J by 1 base, 2 bases remained unmatched. CDR3 size: 13 residues. Germline V gene data show CDR1 as SGHTA and CDR2 as FQGNSA. CDR3 in DNA: TGTGCCAGCAGCCAGGGACAGTCCTACGAGCAGTACTTC. Its translation is CASSQGQSYEQYF.

This chain uses TRBV7-9 with TRBJ2-7; no reliable D call. The CDR3 totals 15 residues. V lost 1 base and J 2 bases, leaving 12 bases between the germline ends. From germline, CDR1 is SEHNR and CDR2 FQNEAQ (reference sequence). CDR3 bases: TGTGCCAGCAGCTTAGGCGGTGACCCGACCTACGAGCAGTACTTC. This sequence encodes CASSLGGDPTYEQYF.

The chain uses TRBV7-2 and TRBJ1-3; D is unresolved. V lost 1 base, J lost 3 bases, and 7 bases lay in between. CDR1 and CDR2 (germline): SGHTA, FQGNSA. CDR3 size: 14 residues. The CDR3 loop reads CASSLGSVGNTIYF. CDR3 nucleotide sequence: TGTGCCAGCAGCTTAGGTAGCGTTGGAAACACCATATATTTT. Full variable domain (outside the CDR3, taken from reference TRBV7-2 and TRBJ1-3): GAGVSQSPSNKVTEKGKDVELRCDPISGHTALYWYRQSLGQGLEFLIYFQGNSAPDKSGLPSDRFSAERTGGSVSTLTIQRTQQEDSAVYLCASSLGSVGNTIYFGEGSWLTVV.

CDR3 sequence reads: CASSPRDRGYEQYF. The CDR3 DNA reads TGTGCCAGCAGCCCTCGGGACAGGGGATACGAGCAGTACTTC. The rearrangement uses TRBV7-9 and TRBJ2-7; the match to TRBD1 covers 10 bases. This CDR3 has 14 amino acids. With 5 bases clipped from V and 4 bases from J, the junction kept 5 bases outside the gene matches. Germline loops: CDR1 SEHNR, CDR2 FQNEAQ (reference sequence).

The chain links TRBV5-4 to TRBJ2-1; 9 bases are a match to TRBD1. Trimming took 0 bases from V and 2 from J; bases not matched to a gene: 6. This CDR3 has 17 amino acids. Germline CDR1 reads SGHNT; CDR2 reads YYREEE (reference sequence). CDR3 bases: TGTGCCAGCAGCTTGGCCCTCCGGACAGGGGCCTACAATGAGCAGTTCTTC. Amino acid sequence: CASSLALRTGAYNEQFF.

The rearrangement uses TRBV6-4 and TRBJ1-2, with D unclear. Germline V gene data show CDR1 as MRHNA and CDR2 as SNTAGT. Trimming pared 5 bases from V and 4 bases from J, leaving 17 bases between. This CDR3 contains 15 residues. DNA for the CDR3: TGTGCCAGCAGTACCGGCCCCTTCGGGGTCTATGGCTACACCTTC. This gives the protein CASSTGPFGVYGYTF.

The rearrangement joins TRBV5-1 to TRBJ2-7, with a possible D match to TRBD2 (5 bases). Looked up from germline, CDR1 is SGHRS and CDR2 is YFSETQ. The V end was cut by 5 bases, the J end by 5 bases, with 11 bases between. The CDR3 spans 12 residues. In DNA, the CDR3 is TGCGCCAGCAGGGAGGATTCAAACGAGCAGTACTTC. Residues: CASREDSNEQYF.

The genes are TRBV11-3 and TRBJ2-1; possible D gene TRBD1, 5 bases. This CDR3 spans 14 amino acids. Per germline, CDR1 SGHNT and CDR2 YENEEA. Trimming took 5 bases from V and 6 from J, leaving 14 bases between them. The CDR3: CASSRQGVGNEQFF. The CDR3, as DNA: TGTGCCAGCAGCCGTCAGGGCGTGGGCAATGAGCAGTTCTTC. The full variable domain, rest sourced from reference TRBV11-3 and TRBJ2-1, is EAGVVQSPRYKIIEKKQPVAFWCNPISGHNTLYWYLQNLGQGPELLIRYENEEAVDDSQLPKDRFSAERLKGVDSTLKIQPAELGDSAVYLCASSRQGVGNEQFFGPGTRLTVL.

This clone was seen only a few times. The chain is built from TRBV4-1 and TRBJ1-5, with D perhaps matching TRBD1 (5 bases). V lost 3 bases and J lost 7, with 13 bases in between. This CDR3 contains 14 residues. The germline gives CDR1 MGHRA, CDR2 YSYEKL. CDR3 coding DNA: TGCGCCAGCAGCCACCCGGCAGGGAAACAGCCCCAGCATTTT. It yields the protein CASSHPAGKQPQHF.

J is TRBJ1-2 and V is TRBV5-6, with D tentatively TRBD1 (6 bases). This CDR3 contains 14 residues. V lost 1 base and J lost 2, with 9 bases in between. In germline, CDR1 is SGHDT, CDR2 YYEEEE. The CDR3 spells CASSLMGANYGYTF. The DNA for the CDR3 is TGTGCCAGCAGCTTGATGGGGGCGAACTATGGCTACACCTTC.

This sequence joins TRBV6-5 and TRBJ2-1; D is unclear. V gave up 0 bases and J gave up 4 bases, with 13 bases separating them. The length of the CDR3 is 16 residues. The germline CDR1 and CDR2 sequences are MNHEY and SVGAGI. The CDR3 here is CASSYSGNGPYNEQFF. CDR3 nucleotides: TGTGCCAGCAGTTACTCGGGCAACGGCCCTTACAATGAGCAGTTCTTC.

The rearrangement uses TRBV28 and TRBJ2-5; TRBD2 matches at 7 bases. CDR1 MDHEN and CDR2 SYDVKM come from the germline V gene. The CDR3 spans 15 residues. Unmatched junction bases numbered 4, after V lost 2 bases and J lost 1 base. DNA for the CDR3: TGTGCCAGCAGTTTACCCCCTAGCGGCCAAGAGACCCAGTACTTC. Translation: CASSLPPSGQETQYF.

The V call is TRBV7-2, the J call TRBJ2-7; D is ambiguous. V was cut by 2 bases and J by 5 bases, with 16 bases left in between. Germline values: CDR1 SGHTA, CDR2 FQGNSA. The CDR3 is made up of 15 amino acids. CDR3 nucleotides: TGTGCCAGCAGCTTACAGGCCTCCGGCGACAACGAGCAGTACTTC. Protein product: CASSLQASGDNEQYF. The complete variable domain, with remaining parts taken from reference TRBV7-2 and TRBJ2-7, reads GAGVSQSPSNKVTEKGKDVELRCDPISGHTALYWYRQSLGQGLEFLIYFQGNSAPDKSGLPSDRFSAERTGGSVSTLTIQRTQQEDSAVYLCASSLQASGDNEQYFGPGTRLTVT.